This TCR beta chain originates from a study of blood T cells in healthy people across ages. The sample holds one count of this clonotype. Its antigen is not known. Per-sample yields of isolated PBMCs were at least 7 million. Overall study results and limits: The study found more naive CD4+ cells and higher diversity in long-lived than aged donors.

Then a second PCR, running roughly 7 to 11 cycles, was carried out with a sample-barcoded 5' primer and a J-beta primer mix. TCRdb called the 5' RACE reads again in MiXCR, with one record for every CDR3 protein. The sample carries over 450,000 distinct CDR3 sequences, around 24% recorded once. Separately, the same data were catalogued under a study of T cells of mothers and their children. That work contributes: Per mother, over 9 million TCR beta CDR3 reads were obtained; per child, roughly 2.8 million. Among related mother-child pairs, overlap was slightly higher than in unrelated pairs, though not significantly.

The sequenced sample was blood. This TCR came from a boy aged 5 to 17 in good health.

The CDR3 DNA reads as TGCAGTGCTAGAGGAGCGGAAAGCTCCTACAATGAGCAGTTCTTC. This sequence encodes CSARGAESSYNEQFF. The V and J genes are TRBV20-1 and TRBJ2-1; the D gene is possibly TRBD2 (5 bases). The CDR3 is made up of 15 amino acids. V was clipped by 1 base and J by 0 bases, with 10 bases between them. Germline-derived CDR1 and CDR2 are DFQATT and SNEGSKA (reference sequence).